The 23 T cell receptor beta chains presented below share a single source sample, sequenced in a study of cytomegalovirus exposure and HLA in healthy donors. In the PCR, 60 Vbeta and 13 Jbeta primers were used. The protocol was immunoSEQ multiplex PCR, while the TCRdb copy is restricted to in-frame clones and leaves out a portion. The sample holds a few hundred thousand clones, about 85% seen once. The sequencing input was PBMCs. The origin of the receptors is a woman between 45 and 60 years old in good health and CMV-seropositive.

V usage is TRBV19 and J usage is TRBJ1-6; the D is unclear. The CDR3 spans 16 residues. The germline CDR1 and CDR2 sequences are LNHDA and SQIVND (reference sequence). The V end was cut by 3 bases, the J end by 7 bases, with 16 bases between. The CDR3 reads CASSIQVNLPNSPLHF. CDR3 in DNA: TGTGCCAGTAGTATCCAGGTAAACCTTCCGAATTCACCCCTCCACTTT.

V is TRBV10-1 and J is TRBJ2-7, with TRBD1 matching over 7 bases. This CDR3 comprises 16 residues. Germline-derived CDR1 and CDR2 are WNHNN and SYGVQD (reference sequence). J gave up 7 bases and V 4 bases, and 16 bases lay outside the gene matches. The CDR3 DNA follows: TGCGCCAGCAGTGCCCCCTGTGACAGGGTCAAGGGGGAGCAGTACTTC. Amino acids: CASSAPCDRVKGEQYF.

The chain links TRBV11-2 to TRBJ1-6; TRBD1 is a possible D gene (5 bases). Germline-derived CDR1 and CDR2 are SGHAT and FQNNGV. V was shortened by 5 bases and J by 3 bases, with 14 bases between the two germline ends. The CDR3 totals 16 residues. The CDR3 sequence: CASSPRGAFYNSPLHF. The CDR3 nucleotides are TGTGCCAGCAGCCCGCGGGGCGCCTTCTATAATTCACCCCTCCACTTT.

The chain employs TRBV7-2 and TRBJ1-5; 8 bases align to TRBD1. CDR1 SGHTA and CDR2 FQGNSA come from the germline V gene. Germline trimming cut 2 bases from V and 6 bases from J; bases unmatched to any gene: 3. This CDR3 comprises 14 residues. For the CDR3, the DNA is TGTGCCAGCAGCTTACGGACAGGGCGTCAGCCCCAGCATTTT. Encoded protein: CASSLRTGRQPQHF.

The chain combines TRBV6-1 with TRBJ1-3, with D possibly matching TRBD1 (6 bases). This CDR3 is built from 12 residues. V gave up 8 bases and J gave up 7 bases, with 12 bases separating them. CDR1 and CDR2 (germline): MNHNS, SASEGT. The CDR3 sequence: CASGRGGNTIYF. Written as DNA, the CDR3 is TGTGCCAGCGGAAGGGGGGGGAACACCATATATTTT.

The chain combines TRBV7-9 with TRBJ2-4; D is uncertain. This CDR3 contains 15 residues. The germline CDR1 and CDR2 sequences are SEHNR and FQNEAQ (reference sequence). V lost 4 bases to trimming and J lost 6 bases, with 16 bases between them. This CDR3 reads CASSSTETELNIQYF. The CDR3 region has the DNA TGTGCCAGCAGCTCGACGGAGACGGAATTAAACATTCAGTACTTC.

The chain joins TRBV19 to TRBJ2-1; the D is unclear. Germline assignment: CDR1 LNHDA and CDR2 SQIVND (reference sequence). Trimming removed 5 bases at V and 5 bases at J, with 13 bases between. The CDR3 loop spans 14 amino acids. In DNA, the CDR3 is TGTGCCAGTAGTTTTGACGTCCGGGACAATGAGCAGTTCTTC. Encoded protein: CASSFDVRDNEQFF. Filled out from reference TRBV19 and TRBJ2-1, the complete variable domain reads DGGITQSPKYLFRKEGQNVTLSCEQNLNHDAMYWYRQDPGQGLRLIYYSQIVNDFQKGDIAEGYSVSREKKESFPLTVTSAQKNPTAFYLCASSFDVRDNEQFFGPGTRLTVL.

The chain employs TRBV2 and TRBJ1-5; D possibly corresponds to TRBD1 (5 bases). The germline CDR1 and CDR2 sequences are SNHLY and FYNNEI. The CDR3 totals 15 residues. The ends were cut back, 5 bases at V and 0 bases at J, with 11 bases in the middle. The CDR3 loop is CASSPGHSSNQPQHF. The DNA for the CDR3 is TGTGCCAGCAGTCCTGGACACTCTAGCAATCAGCCCCAGCATTTT. Using reference TRBV2 and TRBJ1-5 for the parts outside the CDR3, the full variable domain is EPEVTQTPSHQVTQMGQEVILRCVPISNHLYFYWYRQILGQKVEFLVSFYNNEISEKSEIFDDQFSVERPDGSNFTLKIRSTKLEDSAMYFCASSPGHSSNQPQHFGDGTRLSIL.

V is TRBV28 and J is TRBJ2-7; D gene ambiguous. The CDR3 is 11 residues long. V lost 7 bases, J lost 4 bases, and 8 bases lay in between. Germline CDR1 and CDR2: MDHEN and SYDVKM. Written as DNA, the CDR3 is TGTGCCAGCACCTATTTATACGAGCAGTACTTC. Amino acids: CASTYLYEQYF.

This clone was detected a few times. V is TRBV19 and J is TRBJ1-2, with 9 bases fitting TRBD1. Losses at the gene ends were 9 bases for V and 4 bases for J; bases not matched to a gene: 9. CDR3 length: 14 residues. CDR1 is LNHDA, CDR2 SQIVND, per germline (reference sequence). The CDR3 loop is CASHNRGPPYGYTF. CDR3 in DNA: TGTGCCAGCCATAACAGGGGGCCACCCTATGGCTACACCTTC.

The genes are TRBV5-4 and TRBJ1-2; 7 bases are shared with TRBD1. Germline lookup yields CDR1 SGHNT and CDR2 YYREEE (reference sequence). V was pared by 4 bases and J by 1 base, with 4 bases of the junction left unmatched. The CDR3 consists of 14 residues. CDR3 sequence: CASSPTGFNYGYTF. The CDR3, as DNA: TGTGCCAGCAGCCCGACAGGGTTTAACTATGGCTACACCTTC.

The chain recombines TRBV7-9 with TRBJ1-2; 9 bases align to TRBD1. The germline V gene encodes CDR1 SEHNR and CDR2 FQNEAQ (reference sequence). This CDR3 is built from 17 residues. V was clipped by 8 bases and J by 2 bases; unmatched bases: 15. The CDR3: CASVQRDRDAKNYGYTF. The DNA of the CDR3 is TGTGCCAGCGTACAGAGGGACAGGGATGCTAAAAACTATGGCTACACCTTC.

The V call is TRBV6-6, the J call TRBJ2-7; D is undetermined. With 6 bases removed from V and 0 bases from J, the gap between germline ends came to 15 bases. In germline, CDR1 is MNHNY, CDR2 SVGAGI (reference sequence). The CDR3 runs 15 residues. CDR3 DNA: TGTGCCAGCAGCCTAGACGCATCCCGCTCCTACGAGCAGTACTTC. It specifies CASSLDASRSYEQYF.

This rearrangement joins TRBV5-1 to TRBJ1-2; TRBD1 matches at 10 bases. This CDR3 has 16 amino acids. The germline V gene has CDR1 SGHRS and CDR2 YFSETQ. V shed 6 bases and J 0 bases; nucleotides not matched to a gene: 8. The CDR3 loop is CASKGQGNPSNYGYTF. The CDR3 DNA follows: TGCGCCAGCAAGGGACAGGGGAATCCATCTAACTATGGCTACACCTTC. The whole variable domain, remainder taken from reference TRBV5-1 and TRBJ1-2, is KAGVTQTPRYLIKTRGQQVTLSCSPISGHRSVSWYQQTPGQGLQFLFEYFSETQRNKGNFPGRFSGRQFSNSRSEMNVSTLELGDSALYLCASKGQGNPSNYGYTFGSGTRLTVV.

The J gene is TRBJ1-2, the V gene TRBV11-2, with 9 bases identical to TRBD1. With V trimmed by 6 bases and J by 0 bases, 5 bases remained unmatched. From germline, CDR1 is SGHAT and CDR2 FQNNGV. This CDR3 spans 15 amino acids. CDR3 nucleotides: TGTGCCAGCAGAGACACAGGGGGCCCTAACTATGGCTACACCTTC. It yields the protein CASRDTGGPNYGYTF.

The J gene is TRBJ2-3, the V gene TRBV5-1, with TRBD2 identical over 9 bases. The V gene end was trimmed by 6 bases and the J gene end by 1 base; junction bases not matched to a gene: 6. This CDR3 comprises 15 residues. From germline, CDR1 is SGHRS and CDR2 YFSETQ. In nucleotides, the CDR3 is TGCGCCAGCAAAAGGTTAGCGGGGGGCACAGATACGCAGTATTTT. The encoded protein is CASKRLAGGTDTQYF.

The chain employs TRBV18 and TRBJ2-3; D possibly corresponds to TRBD2 (6 bases). V was cut by 6 bases and J by 2 bases, with 21 bases left in between. Germline-derived CDR1 and CDR2 are KGHSH and LQKENI. The CDR3 is 17 residues long. Written as DNA, the CDR3 is TGTGCCAGCTCCGCCGTCGAGCGGGCCCTATCCACAGATACGCAGTATTTT. The encoded protein is CASSAVERALSTDTQYF.

The chain links TRBV7-2 to TRBJ1-1, with D tentatively TRBD1 (5 bases). The germline V gene encodes CDR1 SGHTA and CDR2 FQGNSA. The V gene lost 3 bases and the J gene lost 3 bases, with 11 bases spanning the gap. The length of the CDR3 is 14 residues. CDR3 sequence reads: CASSFNRGDTEAFF. CDR3 DNA: TGTGCCAGCAGCTTCAATCGGGGGGACACTGAAGCTTTCTTT.

V and J are TRBV18 and TRBJ1-2, with 11 bases matching TRBD1. CDR1 KGHSH and CDR2 LQKENI come from the germline V gene. The V gene end was trimmed by 5 bases and the J gene end by 7 bases; junction bases not matched to a gene: 9. CDR3 size: 15 residues. CDR3 DNA sequence: TGTGCCAGCTCAACGGGACAGGGGGTGAATCGTGGCTACACCTTC. This gives the protein CASSTGQGVNRGYTF.

This clone was picked up one time. This chain links TRBV29-1 with TRBJ2-3; tentatively, D is TRBD1 (7 bases). V lost 8 bases, J lost 10 bases, and 22 bases lay in between. CDR3 length: 13 amino acids. Germline-derived CDR1 and CDR2 are SQVTM and ANQGSEA. The CDR3, as DNA: TGCAGCTTAGGGGGGACAGCTTTAGAAGCGCAGTATTTT. Translation: CSLGGTALEAQYF.

Turning to this clone: Other DNA sequences of this sample code for an identical CDR3. V gene TRBV19 combines with J gene TRBJ2-7; 7 nucleotides align to TRBD1. The CDR3 has 14 amino acids. Germline lookup yields CDR1 LNHDA and CDR2 SQIVND (reference sequence). Losses at the gene ends were 1 base for V and 1 base for J; bases not matched to a gene: 1. DNA of the CDR3: TGTGCCAGTAGTATAGGGACAGGATCCTACGAGCAGTACTTC. Translation: CASSIGTGSYEQYF. Drawing the rest from reference TRBV19 and TRBJ2-7, the complete variable domain is DGGITQSPKYLFRKEGQNVTLSCEQNLNHDAMYWYRQDPGQGLRLIYYSQIVNDFQKGDIAEGYSVSREKKESFPLTVTSAQKNPTAFYLCASSIGTGSYEQYFGPGTRLTVT.

The V call is TRBV19, the J call TRBJ2-1; 9 nucleotides match TRBD1. Germline V gene lookup returns CDR1 LNHDA and CDR2 SQIVND (reference sequence). CDR3 length: 15 residues. J was trimmed by 5 bases and V by 6 bases; bases with no gene match: 8. The CDR3 region is CASRMTGGGNNEQFF. The CDR3 DNA reads TGTGCCAGTAGGATGACAGGGGGGGGAAACAATGAGCAGTTCTTC.

The chain uses TRBV7-2 and TRBJ1-5, with TRBD1 matching over 9 bases. The CDR3 is 17 residues long. V lost 4 bases, J lost 7 bases, and 14 bases stayed unmatched. Per the germline V gene, CDR1 is SGHTA and CDR2 is FQGNSA. CDR3 in amino acids: CASSSGRGQGASQPQHF. Here the CDR3 DNA reads TGTGCCAGCAGCTCGGGGCGGGGACAGGGTGCTTCCCAGCCCCAGCATTTT.